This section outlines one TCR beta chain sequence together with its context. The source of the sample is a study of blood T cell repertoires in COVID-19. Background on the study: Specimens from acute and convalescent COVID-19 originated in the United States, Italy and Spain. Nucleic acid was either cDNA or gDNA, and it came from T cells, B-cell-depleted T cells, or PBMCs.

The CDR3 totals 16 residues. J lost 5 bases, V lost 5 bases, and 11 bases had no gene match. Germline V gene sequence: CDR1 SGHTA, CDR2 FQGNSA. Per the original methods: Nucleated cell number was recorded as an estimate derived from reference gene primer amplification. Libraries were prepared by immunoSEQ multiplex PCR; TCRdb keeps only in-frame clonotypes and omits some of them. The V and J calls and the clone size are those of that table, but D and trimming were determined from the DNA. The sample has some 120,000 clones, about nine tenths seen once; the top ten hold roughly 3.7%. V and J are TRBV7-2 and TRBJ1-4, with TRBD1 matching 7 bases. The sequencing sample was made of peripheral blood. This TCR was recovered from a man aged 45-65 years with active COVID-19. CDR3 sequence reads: CASSLTGQVGNEKLFF. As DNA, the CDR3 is TGTGCCAGCAGCCTCACCGGACAGGTTGGAAATGAAAAACTGTTTTTT.